This is a list of T cell receptor beta chains from one sample in a study of identifying expanded T cells in peripheral blood. Sequencing was performed with immunoSEQ multiplex PCR; in TCRdb, only in-frame clones are kept and a portion is missing. Here the sample spans approximately 100,000 clones, about nine tenths being singletons. What was sequenced was blood. Receptors were obtained from a person between 18 and 75 years old in good health. The CDR3 runs from the conserved cysteine through the conserved F or W. Each record gives: CDR3 DNA, CDR3 protein, clone size, J gene, V gene, D gene. D genes are given only for firm matches. The size field is filled for only some rows; it gives once, few, many or a size class.

TGTGCCAGCAGCCCAAAATGGCGGGACACAGATACGCAGTATTTT | CASSPKWRDTDTQYF | NA | TRBJ2-3 | TRBV7-2 | NA
TGTGCCAGCAGCATACAGCAAGAGACCCAGTACTTC | CASSIQQETQYF | NA | TRBJ2-5 | TRBV7-9 | NA
TGTGCCAGCAGCGTAGGTAAAATTGCGAACACCGGGGAGCTGTTTTTT | CASSVGKIANTGELFF | NA | TRBJ2-2 | TRBV9 | NA
TGTGCCAGCAGCTTAAGGGACTGGGAGAGGCCCCAGCATTTT | CASSLRDWERPQHF | NA | TRBJ1-5 | TRBV7-9 | NA
TGTGCCAGCAGTTCAACGCAGAGCTCTGGAAACACCATATATTTT | CASSSTQSSGNTIYF | NA | TRBJ1-3 | TRBV6-5 | NA
TGTGCCAGCTCATTCCTCGTGGGGGAAGGGAACACTGAAGCTTTCTTT | CASSFLVGEGNTEAFF | NA | TRBJ1-1 | TRBV18 | NA
TGTGCCAGCAGTCCCACGGATGGACCCTACAATGAGCAGTTCTTC | CASSPTDGPYNEQFF | NA | TRBJ2-1 | TRBV27 | NA
TGTGCCAGCAGGGGTAGCCTTAACACCGGGGAGCTGTTTTTT | CASRGSLNTGELFF | NA | TRBJ2-2 | TRBV6-4 | NA
TGTGCCAGCAGTGACAGGGCTCGCCAGCCCCAGCATTTT | CASSDRARQPQHF | few | TRBJ1-5 | TRBV6-5 | TRBD1
TGTGCTAGTGGTTTGGTACTAAGCGGGAGCTACAATGAGCAGTTCTTC | CASGLVLSGSYNEQFF | NA | TRBJ2-1 | TRBV12-5 | TRBD2
TGTGCCTGGAGTGTAAATCGGAACTATGGCTACACCTTC | CAWSVNRNYGYTF | few | TRBJ1-2 | TRBV30 | NA
TGTGCCAGCAGCTTTGCGGCCAACTATGGCTACACCTTC | CASSFAANYGYTF | NA | TRBJ1-2 | TRBV7-8 | NA
TGTGCCAGCAGCCCCGCGAAAGCAAACACTGAAGCTTTCTTT | CASSPAKANTEAFF | NA | TRBJ1-1 | TRBV5-4 | NA
TGCAGCGTTGAAGAAGGTGGCAGGGGATCGACCGAGACCCAGTACTTC | CSVEEGGRGSTETQYF | NA | TRBJ2-5 | TRBV29-1 | NA
TGTGCCAGCAGCTTGATTGGGGATCCGAACACCGGGGAGCTGTTTTTT | CASSLIGDPNTGELFF | NA | TRBJ2-2 | TRBV5-6 | NA
TGTGCCAGCAGTGTCGGGACGGGGGTTCAGCCCCAGCATTTT | CASSVGTGVQPQHF | NA | TRBJ1-5 | TRBV2 | NA
TGCGCCAGCAGCGTTAAGGGCGGGGGGGCGTACAATGAGCAGTTCTTC | CASSVKGGGAYNEQFF | NA | TRBJ2-1 | TRBV4-1 | TRBD2
TGTGCCAGCAGCCAAACTAGCGGGAGGAGCAAAGCGACCCAGTACTTC | CASSQTSGRSKATQYF | NA | TRBJ2-5 | TRBV7-2 | TRBD2
TGTGCCATTTCCCTAATCCGGGACGGGGACTACGAGCAGTACTTC | CAISLIRDGDYEQYF | NA | TRBJ2-7 | TRBV10-3 | NA
TGTGCCAGTAGTACGCGGACAGGAGAAGCTTTCTTT | CASSTRTGEAFF | NA | TRBJ1-1 | TRBV19 | TRBD1
TGTGCCAGCACACCACGGGACAGCCCTGAAAAACTGTTTTTT | CASTPRDSPEKLFF | NA | TRBJ1-4 | TRBV7-9 | TRBD1
TGTGCCAGTAAGGGCAGGGCGGGTAGCAATCAGCCCCAGCATTTT | CASKGRAGSNQPQHF | NA | TRBJ1-5 | TRBV19 | NA
TGTGCCAGCAGCTTAGGGCAGGGTGGGGGCATTCAGTACTTC | CASSLGQGGGIQYF | NA | TRBJ2-4 | TRBV11-2 | NA
TGTGCCAGCAGCTTATCCTCGACAGGGTCCAAAAACATTCAGTACTTC | CASSLSSTGSKNIQYF | NA | TRBJ2-4 | TRBV7-6 | TRBD1
TGTGCCAGCAGCTTAGGGGGCACAGGGGGTGTAGCCTACGAGCAGTACTTC | CASSLGGTGGVAYEQYF | NA | TRBJ2-7 | TRBV7-9 | TRBD1
TGTGCCAGCAGTTTGGGACAGGGGGCGTTAAACGAGCAGTACTTC | CASSLGQGALNEQYF | once | TRBJ2-7 | TRBV27 | TRBD1
TGTGCCAGCACCGGGACAGGGACAGATACGCAGTATTTT | CASTGTGTDTQYF | NA | TRBJ2-3 | TRBV2 | TRBD1
TGCGCCAGCCAGGACAGACCGAATGAAAAACTGTTTTTT | CASQDRPNEKLFF | few | TRBJ1-4 | TRBV10-2 | NA
TGCGCCAGCAGCTTGGACGGCACTGAAGCTTTCTTT | CASSLDGTEAFF | NA | TRBJ1-1 | TRBV5-1 | NA
TGTGCCAGCAGCTTAGCGGGTTGGGACACTGAAGCTTTCTTT | CASSLAGWDTEAFF | NA | TRBJ1-1 | TRBV7-2 | NA
TGTGCCAGCAGCTTTTGGGGGGAGGCCTACAATGAGCAGTTCTTC | CASSFWGEAYNEQFF | NA | TRBJ2-1 | TRBV5-8 | NA
TGTGCCAGCAGTCGACTAGCGGGGTCCACAGATACGCAGTATTTT | CASSRLAGSTDTQYF | once | TRBJ2-3 | TRBV6-5 | TRBD2
TGTGCCAGCAGTGCTAGCGGGAGTCAGGAGACCCAGTACTTC | CASSASGSQETQYF | NA | TRBJ2-5 | TRBV6-1 | TRBD2
TGTGCCAGCACCACCATGGACAGGGGCCGCACTGAAGCTTTCTTT | CASTTMDRGRTEAFF | NA | TRBJ1-1 | TRBV21-1 | NA
TGTGCCAGCAGCGTAGGAGGATTAATGAACACTGAAGCTTTCTTT | CASSVGGLMNTEAFF | NA | TRBJ1-1 | TRBV9 | NA
TGTGCCTTTCAGGGATTAGATACGCAGTATTTT | CAFQGLDTQYF | NA | TRBJ2-3 | TRBV30 | NA
TGCAGCGTTGATCTCCGGACAGGGTACGGAAACACCATATATTTT | CSVDLRTGYGNTIYF | NA | TRBJ1-3 | TRBV29-1 | TRBD1
TGTGCCTGGAGCGGACCTTGGGAGGGCGGAGCTTTCTTT | CAWSGPWEGGAFF | NA | TRBJ1-1 | TRBV30 | NA
TGCAGTGCTAGAGATAACACTGAAGCTTTCTTT | CSARDNTEAFF | once | TRBJ1-1 | TRBV20-1 | NA
TGTGCCAGCAGCCCCCCGGGACTAGCGGGAGGGAATGAGCAGTTCTTC | CASSPPGLAGGNEQFF | NA | TRBJ2-1 | TRBV28 | TRBD2
TGTGCCAGCAGCGATAACTCCGACCAAGAGACCCAGTACTTC | CASSDNSDQETQYF | NA | TRBJ2-5 | TRBV13 | NA
TGCGCCAGCAGCTTGGGTATGGGATCTAGCACAGATACGCAGTATTTT | CASSLGMGSSTDTQYF | NA | TRBJ2-3 | TRBV5-1 | NA
TGTGCCAGCAGCTTTAGCGGGGGGGAATACGAGCAGTACTTC | CASSFSGGEYEQYF | NA | TRBJ2-7 | TRBV7-3 | TRBD2
TGTGCCAGCAGTCCAGGCTTGGCAGGGGTAAACACTGAAGCTTTCTTT | CASSPGLAGVNTEAFF | NA | TRBJ1-1 | TRBV27 | NA
TGTGCCAGCCCGTCCGGACAGGGAACCGGGGAGCTGTTTTTT | CASPSGQGTGELFF | NA | TRBJ2-2 | TRBV21-1 | NA
TGTGCCAGCAGCCCGGGACGGTTTAGCAATCAGCCCCAGCATTTT | CASSPGRFSNQPQHF | NA | TRBJ1-5 | TRBV28 | NA
TGTGCCAGCAGCGTAGCGGGACAGGGGGCGAGACTGTTTTTT | CASSVAGQGARLFF | NA | TRBJ1-4 | TRBV9 | TRBD1
TGTGCCAGCAGCCAAGAAGATGTAGCGGGAGGCGTCGGAGACGAGCAGTACTTC | CASSQEDVAGGVGDEQYF | NA | TRBJ2-7 | TRBV4-2 | TRBD2
TGTGCCTGGACCGGAGCCGGAAACACCATATATTTT | CAWTGAGNTIYF | few | TRBJ1-3 | TRBV30 | NA
TGTGCTACAAAGGGAGCCGCTAATGAAAAACTGTTTTTT | CATKGAANEKLFF | NA | TRBJ1-4 | TRBV28 | NA
TGTGCCAGCAGTGGCGCAATTAATGAAAAACTGTTTTTT | CASSGAINEKLFF | few | TRBJ1-4 | TRBV7-9 | NA
TGTGCCAGCAGCACCGGGACAGGGTATGTTGAGCAGTTCTTC | CASSTGTGYVEQFF | NA | TRBJ2-1 | TRBV9 | TRBD1
TGTGCCACTCAGCTAGGGACAGGGTCCACCGGGGAGCTGTTTTTT | CATQLGTGSTGELFF | NA | TRBJ2-2 | TRBV10-3 | TRBD1
TGCGCCAGCAGCCCATATAGCGGGAGAGTCGACGAGCAGTACTTC | CASSPYSGRVDEQYF | NA | TRBJ2-7 | TRBV4-1 | TRBD2
TGTGCCAGCAGCTTATTCCAGAGGAATGAGCAGTTCTTC | CASSLFQRNEQFF | NA | TRBJ2-1 | TRBV7-2 | NA
TGTGCCTGGAGACGACCGGCCCGAATTTGGGAGACCCAGTACTTC | CAWRRPARIWETQYF | NA | TRBJ2-5 | TRBV30 | NA
TGTGCCAGCAGCGAGCAGGGTACCGGGGAGCTGTTTTTT | CASSEQGTGELFF | NA | TRBJ2-2 | TRBV7-3 | NA
TGTGCCAGCAGGCGGCAGGGCCGCTATGGCTACACCTTC | CASRRQGRYGYTF | NA | TRBJ1-2 | TRBV6-5 | NA
TGTGCCAGTAAGAAGTCGTGGGGGGCTGCGAACACCGGGGAGCTGTTTTTT | CASKKSWGAANTGELFF | NA | TRBJ2-2 | TRBV19 | NA
TGTGCCAGCAGTGACTCGGGCGGACCCACAGATACGCAGTATTTT | CASSDSGGPTDTQYF | NA | TRBJ2-3 | TRBV6-4 | NA